The sequence of this T cell receptor (beta chain) was determined in a study of blood T cell repertoires in COVID-19. Background on the study: Sites in the United States, Italy and Spain provided acute and convalescent COVID-19 samples. Nucleic acid was either cDNA or gDNA, and it came from T cells, B-cell-depleted T cells, or PBMCs.

Per the original data handling: Quantification of nucleated cells was approximated via reference gene primer amplification. Clones were read by immunoSEQ multiplex PCR, and TCRdb kept only the in-frame ones, dropping some. That table supplies the V and J calls and clone size; D and trimming were determined from the DNA. This sample has some 190,000 clones, with over 75% found just once. Looked up from germline, CDR1 is ENHRY and CDR2 is SYGVKD. The V and J ends lost 11 bases and 2 bases, in that order; junction bases with no gene match: 9. CDR3 length: 14 residues. The source of this sequence is a woman in her thirties or forties who had recovered from COVID-19. Material for sequencing was peripheral blood. This chain links TRBV10-3 with TRBJ1-2; TRBD1 matches at 9 bases. CDR3 in DNA: TGTGCCGCCACCCAGGACAGGGGAAACTATGGCTACACCTTC. Translation: CAATQDRGNYGYTF.